The entry below describes one TCR beta chain. It has no known antigen specificity. Per-nucleotide qualities are absent, and no much larger clonotype sits a single base away. The cohort comprised 710 or so healthy bone marrow donors. All cohort members were sampled while nominally healthy, although unrecorded immune exposures were likely present. The donor tested CMV seronegative, placing the donor among the 350 to 400 seronegative members of the cohort. A peripheral blood sample was provided by each donor, and peripheral blood mononuclear cells were used for TCR beta sequencing. The Qiagen DNeasy Blood Extraction Kit was used to extract genomic DNA from the blood cell samples. This record comes from a study of cytomegalovirus exposure and HLA in healthy donors (dated by TCRdb to 2017 to 2019). About the study as a whole: An earlier analysis of approximately 590 of the donors reported approximately 270 Gb of sequence data and about 100 million unique TCR beta sequences from some 180 million T cells. Roughly 300 gigabases of sequencing data and about 92 million unique TCR sequences made up an early release that covered nearly 650 HLA-typed donors. Among the roughly 370 genotyped donors, approximately 81% belonged to the genetic ancestry cluster associated with self-reported Caucasian donors. The aim of the study was to test whether cataloging public T cell receptors could identify signatures of past pathogen exposure. The study profiled the T cell repertoires of 666 subjects by immunosequencing and related them to cytomegalovirus serostatus. A separate validation cohort of approximately 130 different subjects was used in addition to the approximately 670-subject first cohort. High-throughput TCR immunosequencing, statistical association of individual TCRs with disease status, and machine learning were combined to predict cytomegalovirus infection status. To study patterns of TCR occurrence, a later analysis re-analyzed previously published TCR beta repertoires from several hundred donors and added high-resolution HLA genotyping. The later analysis used no new phenotypic data to find candidate immune exposures, relying instead on TCR beta sequences and their occurrence across donors. In an earlier analysis of 587 of the donors, high-throughput TCR beta sequencing was used to judge whether each TCR beta V gene segment behaved as functional or pseudogenic. Donor age, sex, ethnicity and CMV serostatus were collected together with the repertoire data. Genome-wide SNP genotypes for about three fifths of the 666 donors were used in a later genetic analysis, which treated that subset as a discovery cohort. Every repertoire in the discovery cohort had been generated on one and the same sequencing platform. HLA typing covered class I and class II loci at four-digit resolution. The number of typed donors differed by locus: about 620-640 for A, B, C, DRB1 and DQB1; 522 for DQA1; some 590 for DPA1; and around 450 for DPB1. Four to six DR-DQ haplotypes were handled as single units for association and clustering, since linkage in the cohort was strong. Across some 400 genotyped donors of the cohort, an average of roughly 250,000 unique TCR beta nucleotide sequences per donor were sequenced, and 15% to 20% of those sequences were non-productive.

Library preparation used the immunoSEQ multiplex PCR assay. For the multiplex PCR, a mixture combining 60 forward primers for TCR Vbeta segments and 13 reverse primers for TCR Jbeta segments was used. Amplification of the CDR3 region of rearranged TCR beta genes was performed with a multiplex PCR assay on genomic DNA. On the Illumina HiSeq System, the amplified TCR beta libraries were sequenced as 87-base-pair reads. In the original analysis: Across the roughly 670 repertoires, a later analysis counted some 81 million unique TCR beta chains, approximately 12 million of which were shared by at least two donors. A nearest-neighbor algorithm error-corrected the raw reads and collapsed the reads into unique sequences, merging closely related sequences to remove PCR and sequencing errors. To assign V, D and J gene segments, CDR3 sequences were aligned to IMGT reference sequences. For a sequence to be retained, a match of at least six nucleotides to both a V gene segment and a J gene segment was required. A rearrangement counted as productive if the CDR3 had no stop codons and remained in frame with V and J, and every other rearrangement counted as non-productive. Following IMGT convention, CDR3 was defined as the stretch from the second conserved V-encoded cysteine to the conserved J-encoded phenylalanine. Sequences without an unambiguous match to a single V gene segment were excluded from the earlier analysis of several hundred of the donors. In an earlier analysis of roughly 500 of the donors, V segments were called functional above 56.7% productive rearrangements and were called segregating when the between-donor standard deviation exceeded 5%. To diagnose cytomegalovirus status from the catalog of TCR beta chain sequences, a statistical classification framework was built. A later analysis assigned V and J genes by comparing TCR nucleotide sequences with IMGT/GENE-DB human TR gene sequences. A later analysis assigned CDR3 sequences and most-parsimonious VDJ recombination scenarios with the TCRdist pipeline. In a later analysis, each TCR beta chain was defined by its CDR3 amino acid sequence together with its V-gene family, and reads lacking a unique V-gene family were excluded. To address suspected cross-contamination and a sequencing artifact, a later analysis removed 550 to 750 highly shared, low-generation-probability nucleotide sequences. In a later analysis, a clonal expansion index was calculated for each public chain from normalized within-repertoire ranks of inferred template counts. Generation probabilities in a later analysis came from a VDJ recombination model fitted to out-of-frame rearrangements, and those results were checked against IGoR. Hypergeometric tests were used in a later analysis to score TCR-TCR, TCR-HLA and TCR-CMV co-occurrence, with a repertoire-size bias correction applied to the TCR pairs. A later analysis estimated false discovery rates by permuting HLA or CMV assignments 20 times. In a later analysis, co-occurring TCRs were grouped using DBSCAN, and TCRdist sequence similarity was added for clustering within HLA-allele-positive subsets. For co-occurrence clustering, repertoires with fewer than 30,000 or more than 120,000 public chains were excluded, along with about five repertoires with anomalous nucleotide sharing. The immuneACCESS repertoire file appears here via TCRdb, limited to in-frame rearrangements. These files lack a portion of the clones; in checked studies, under half of the deficit traces to unresolved V genes, and the cause of the others is not known. V, J and clone size were drawn from that table, and D and trimming were deduced from the DNA. The sample profile shows 200,000 to 250,000 clones; about 81% of them were found once. Around 2.7% of the sample is in the top ten clones.

What the work shows at the level of the full study, not this receptor alone: In the study, about 150 TCR beta chains were listed as associated with cytomegalovirus. Because HLA typing was missing for some donors at each locus, association tests included only the typed subset. CMV serostatus was the only immune exposure information available for the cohort. According to a later genetic analysis, donors in an Asian-associated ancestry cluster had fewer N-insertions in productive TCRs than the approximately 650-donor mean. A further reported finding was that TCR beta sequences accurately predicted the HLA-A and HLA-B alleles for most subjects in the first cohort. In an earlier analysis of about 540 of the donors, most TCR beta V segments were observed in productive rearrangements about 90% or about 30% of the time, broadly matching IMGT annotations. The classifier was reported to diagnose cytomegalovirus status with high specificity and sensitivity in both the original and validation cohorts. Correlated functional status among segregating V segments might be attributable to linkage disequilibrium, but an unknown experimental factor could not be ruled out. In vitro tests confirmed that three of the cytomegalovirus-associated TCR beta chains recognize cytomegalovirus antigens. The sequencing pipeline was judged likely to have produced a cluster of highly shared sequence variants as a technical artifact. In a later analysis, HLA-associated TCR beta chains showed more clonal expansion and lower generation probabilities than non-associated chains that were equally common. Most CMV-associated TCR beta chains appeared to be HLA-restricted in a later analysis, and the HLA associations seemed to be driven largely by CMV exposure. A later analysis reported that several top co-occurrence clusters appeared linked to parvovirus B19, influenza, CMV and Epstein-Barr virus. When HLA alleles, especially DR and DQ, strongly co-occurred, TCR associations were difficult to assign to individual alleles. The 87-base-pair reads could not distinguish some IMGT-functional V segments, including TRBV6-2 and TRBV6-3, so those segments were excluded. It was suggested by the authors that the approach could potentially be generalized to other disease states and immunological phenotypes. Most TCR sequences were observed very rarely across donors, whereas some public TCRs were present in many individuals. This cohort had only TCR beta chains sequenced, and the lack of alpha or paired-chain data limited which features could be detected. A later analysis found that TCR association rates varied across HLA loci, with DRB1 alleles showing the most associated TCRs and HLA-C alleles the fewest. An association between a missense DCLRE1C variant and V-gene and J-gene trimming of TCR beta chains was found in a later genetic analysis and replicated in an independent cohort. Sequencing depth was assumed to be roughly uniform across donors in the presence/absence analyses, though that assumption may not hold. In a later analysis, 15,000 to 20,000 TCR beta sequences were associated with specific HLA alleles at a false discovery rate of 0.05. Because counts were too low, 15 to 20 rarely observed V segments, including chromosome 9 orphons, were excluded from the earlier analysis of 587 of the donors.

According to the germline V gene (reference sequence), CDR1 reads MNHEY and CDR2 reads SMNVEV. The CDR3 spans 15 residues, from the cysteine through the phenylalanine. CDR3 DNA is the only sequence kept; it has 45 bases, read in frame from the first base. Relative to germline, V is missing 4 bases and J is missing 6 bases, with 6 bases of the junction outside any gene match. The rearrangement joined TRBV27 to TRBJ1-1; 12 of the junction bases match TRBD1. The sample consisted of PBMCs. This TCR was recovered from a woman between 40 and 55 years old in good health and CMV-seronegative. The DNA sequence is as follows: TGTGCCAGCAGTTCCTGGGACAGGGGGCTGGCTGAAGCTTTCTTT. This encodes CASSSWDRGLAEAFF.